This T cell receptor (beta chain) is drawn from a study of T cell changes during pregnancy in multiple sclerosis. Produced via immunoSEQ multiplex PCR; TCRdb's table is partial and in-frame only. The sample carries tens of thousands of clones, less than 95% recorded once. Germline CDR1 is SGHDT and CDR2 is YYEEEE. The CDR3 covers 14 residues. J lost 1 base, V lost 3 bases, and 0 bases had no gene match. The origin of this receptor is a female donor with multiple sclerosis, enrolled in a pregnancy study. The chain is built from TRBV5-6 and TRBJ2-3, with 9 bases aligning to TRBD2. Source: peripheral blood, taken in the second trimester of pregnancy. The CDR3 region is CASSSSGGTDTQYF. The CDR3 DNA reads as TGTGCCAGCAGCTCTAGCGGGGGCACAGATACGCAGTATTTT. The variable domain in full, with the rest retrieved from reference TRBV5-6 and TRBJ2-3, is DAGVTQSPTHLIKTRGQQVTLRCSPKSGHDTVSWYQQALGQGPQFIFQYYEEEERQRGNFPDRFSGHQFPNYSSELNVNALLLGDSALYLCASSSSGGTDTQYFGPGTRLTVL.